This entry features one T cell receptor beta chain sequence. Its antigen is currently not known. Base qualities are not recorded, but no much larger clone differs from it by a single base. The library was built by means of RACE. The instrument was a NextSeq 500. During library preparation, unique molecular identifiers were attached to individual cDNA molecules so that TCRs could be counted quantitatively and reproducibly. From each blood RNA sample, both TCR alpha and TCR beta chains were sequenced. Per the source publication's procedure: The median number of TCRs per sample was some 100,000, ranging from roughly 20,000 to 690,600. The Decombinator software suite was used to annotate the V, J and CDR3 of the TCR reads. For PS versus PT1 abundance plots, all samples were subsampled to the same number of TCRs (28,000). TCRs were defined as expanded if absent before sensitization and observed at least eight times at the 2-week time point. TCRdb itself trimmed the public reads at Q25 with fastp, ran MiXCR and retained productive beta chains. Every entry covers one CDR3 protein and lists the most common genes and DNA from its rows. TCRdb's processing, not the study's, gives the V and J calls here. The table for this sample lists about 350,000 distinct CDR3 sequences; 5.5% of them were counted only once. The ten largest make up under 9.5% of the sample.

Sample time point, as interpreted from the label and publication: pre-sensitization, week 0. This specimen's treatment or condition label, interpreted: therapeutic diphenylcyclopropenone sensitization with weekly scalp DPC. Blood at each patch-test visit was drawn before the patch test was applied. To be eligible, patients had to be aged 18 to 70, diagnosed with alopecia and judged suitable for DPC therapy, while pregnant patients were excluded. Total RNA was extracted from unfractionated whole blood that had been collected in Tempus Blood RNA tubes. Via the germline V gene, CDR1 is SGHRS and CDR2 YFSETQ. The junction shows trimming of 4 bases on V and 3 bases on J, plus 13 bases between the germline ends. The CDR3 runs 14 residues from the cysteine to the phenylalanine. Just the 42-base CDR3 DNA is kept, in frame starting at base 1. This entry comes from a study of human T cells and chemical hapten exposure (dated by TCRdb to about 2021). Looking at the study overall: For sensitization, 2% DPC in acetone was applied to a 2 cm by 2 cm area of upper inner arm skin. Patients additionally received weekly therapeutic DPC doses to the scalp throughout the approximately 25-week study period. Patch tests used Finn chambers with 0.01% DPC on the upper back, scored after 6 days by International Contact Dermatitis Research Group standards. Alopecia areata with under or over 50% scalp involvement, alopecia totalis and alopecia universalis were represented in the patient cohort, which was mostly female. Libraries were combined into a pool for sequencing, and differences in TCR yield between samples came mainly from small differences in library volumes within the pool. Peripheral blood TCR repertoire changes were tracked in vivo in alopecia patients during primary and secondary sensitization to the hapten diphenylcyclopropenone (DPC). Blood was sampled from patients pre-sensitization (week 0) and at 2, 6 and about 24 weeks after DPC sensitization. Twenty-nine alopecia patients gave blood for TCR sequencing at one to four time points (pre-sensitization, 2, 6 and 24 weeks).

Overall study results and their limits: No change with DPC sensitization was found in the number of TCRs above 1 in 1000 frequency, and no evidence of global repertoire structure alterations was found. Repeated subsampling changed both the strength of the expansion versus patch-test correlation and the threshold at which the correlation became significant. Because all patients had alopecia, a presumed autoimmune disease, the immune response of the patients might differ from that of healthy individuals. Patch test score correlated positively with the number of PT1 expanded TCRs, reaching significance at thresholds 8, 16 and 32 but not at 4. Significantly more large CDR3 similarity clusters were formed by expanded TCRs than by pre-sensitization or healthy control sets, consistent with antigen-driven responses.

This sequence originates from a woman younger than 30 with alopecia areata. Some clones in this sample may be carry-over from other donors' samples. This chain joins TRBV5-1 to TRBJ2-5; the D gene is possibly TRBD2, with 6 bases matching. Sequencing used whole blood, obtained in connection with sensitization to the hapten diphenylcyclopropenone (DPC). The CDR3 region reads CASSPTAGKETQYF. The DNA sequence is as follows: TGCGCCAGCAGCCCAACCGCGGGGAAAGAGACCCAGTACTTC.